This entry is about one T cell receptor beta chain. This sample is part of a study of blood T cell repertoires in COVID-19. Method: immunoSEQ multiplex PCR; TCRdb's copy keeps in-frame clones and lacks some. This sample has about 8,000 clones, with around 80% found just once. The germline V gene encodes CDR1 SGHAT and CDR2 FQNNGV. CDR3 size: 17 residues. With 2 bases clipped from V and 0 bases from J, the junction kept 8 bases outside the gene matches. V is TRBV11-2 and J is TRBJ2-7, with TRBD2 matching over 9 bases. The sequenced sample was peripheral blood. The clonotype comes from a human donor in a cohort sampled during active COVID-19. CDR3 sequence: CASSLRIAGVTSYEQYF. CDR3 bases: TGTGCCAGCAGCTTAAGGATAGCGGGGGTTACCTCCTACGAGCAGTACTTC.